Reported below is one T cell receptor beta chain. The data were obtained in a study of OX40 agonist ivuxolimab in advanced cancers. Sampling times: baseline, cycle 4 day 1, cycle 7 day 1. Sequencing was performed with immunoSEQ multiplex PCR; in TCRdb, only in-frame clones are kept and a portion is missing. The repertoire has under 85,000 clones, 90% of them found once; the top ten carry 0.55% to 0.7%. CDR1 is SGHNT, CDR2 YENEEA, per germline. CDR3 size: 15 residues. Trimming stripped 5 bases from V and 0 bases from J, with 14 bases between. This specimen consisted of CD4+ or CD8+ T cells sorted from blood, obtained in a trial of the OX40 agonist ivuxolimab. This receptor was obtained from an adult with an advanced solid tumor such as melanoma, head and neck, liver or kidney cancer. This chain uses TRBV11-3 with TRBJ2-7; TRBD1 might be the D (6 bases). The CDR3 DNA follows: TGTGCCAGCAGCCGAGGGACATTCGACTCCTACGAGCAGTACTTC. Translating it yields CASSRGTFDSYEQYF.